The TCR beta chain described here comes from a study of T cell clonality in common variable immunodeficiency. Study outcomes and limitations: Common variable immunodeficiency TCR beta sequences reportedly had fewer deletions and N-nucleotide insertions. Compared with healthy controls, CVID subjects showed increased TCRbeta clonality, mostly in about a third.

Equal genomic DNA amounts from CVID and control samples were sequenced. Clones were sequenced by immunoSEQ multiplex PCR, and TCRdb holds only the in-frame ones, with some missing. The sample has 40,000 to 45,000 clones, none seen only once. The germline V gene encodes CDR1 SGHRS and CDR2 YFSETQ. Trimming shortened V by 3 bases and J by 6 bases, and 15 bases separated the two germline ends. CDR3 length: 14 residues. This clone was seen repeatedly, ten times or more. Its specificity is unknown. The read gets to within 3 residues of the CDR3 end, and the germline J gene fills in the rest. The clonotype comes from a person aged 18-70 years in good health. The chain is built from TRBV5-1 and TRBJ1-1, with D perhaps matching TRBD1 (5 bases). Sequencing input: peripheral blood mononuclear cells. CDR3 DNA (partial): TGCGCCAGCAGCTCCGGGGGGGGTAACGCTGAA. This translates into CASSSGGGNAE. The whole CDR3 reads CASSSGGGNAEAFF.